This T cell receptor (beta chain) came from a study of esophageal squamous cell carcinoma under preoperative chemotherapy. The V gene's germline CDR1 is SGHTA and CDR2 FQGNSA. This CDR3 contains 16 residues. V was shortened by 7 bases and J by 4 bases, with 20 bases between the two germline ends. Using its own MiXCR run on the PCR reads, TCRdb lists one record per CDR3 protein. This sample has 5,000 to 7,500 distinct CDR3 sequences, with approximately 33% found just once. Time point: before preoperative PTX-NDP chemotherapy. Sample collection was performed from a patient given preoperative chemotherapy. This TCR was sampled from a human donor with esophageal squamous cell carcinoma. The donor label of this sample is uncertain. V usage is TRBV7-2 and J usage is TRBJ1-3, with D possibly being TRBD1 (6 bases). The CDR3 DNA sequence: TGTGCCAGCACCAGCCCAGGGGCAAGAAGCGGAAACACCATATATTTT. Its translation: CASTSPGARSGNTIYF.